The entry below describes one T cell receptor beta chain. As yet, its antigen is unknown. This sample was included in a study of CD8 T cells in Susac syndrome. CDR1 is LGHNA, CDR2 YNFKEQ, per germline. This CDR3 region has 17 residues. With 2 bases clipped from V and 8 bases from J, the junction kept 8 bases outside the gene matches. An amount of RNA that ranged from roughly 0.5 to 1 ug was reverse transcribed with random hexamers. Amplification of TCR beta CDR3 used immunoSEQ multiplex PCR across 54 Vbeta and 13 Jbeta. TCRdb re-derived calls from the immunoSEQ multiplex PCR reads in MiXCR, one entry per CDR3 protein. The sample holds about 120,000 distinct CDR3 sequences, just under 95% seen once. Negative magnetic isolation gave CD8+ and CD4+ cells; FACS enriched CD8+ TEMRA. Study-wide results and limits: The greatest CD8+ clonal expansion in Susac occurred in TEMRA cells and in active patients.

The specimen sequenced was CD8+ T cells from PBMCs. The chain employs TRBV4-2 and TRBJ2-1; 14 bases are a match to TRBD2. The sequence derives from a human donor with Susac syndrome. This chain's CDR3 is CASSQPTSGGAGDEQFF. In DNA form, the CDR3 reads TGTGCCAGCAGCCAACCGACTAGCGGGGGGGCCGGGGATGAGCAGTTCTTC.